This T cell receptor (beta chain) was obtained from a study of T-cell memory formation after mild COVID-19. Findings of the study overall: Several responding clones turned up in pre-infection memory, indicating that cross-reactive memory may have taken part.

MiXCR was run by TCRdb on the 5' RACE reads, yielding one entry per CDR3 protein. The sample lists some 410,000 distinct CDR3 sequences; about 22% were seen once. About this clonotype itself: Antigen: not known.

Trimming removed 6 bases from V and 2 bases from J, with 14 bases in between. The V gene's germline CDR1 is MNHNS and CDR2 SASEGT. The CDR3 extends over 15 amino acids. Sequenced material: PBMCs or a T cell subset sorted from them (not recorded which). This TCR derives from an adult woman who had mild COVID-19 (a few samples of this study predate the infection). Cell type and time point are not known. The J gene is TRBJ2-1, the V gene TRBV6-1; tentatively, D is TRBD1 or TRBD2 (7 bases each). CDR3 in amino acids: CASRLQGGTYNEQFF. The CDR3 coding sequence is TGTGCCAGCAGACTCCAGGGGGGGACCTACAATGAGCAGTTCTTC.